This T cell receptor (beta chain) was retrieved from a study of Ad26.COV2.S vaccination and SARS-CoV-2 variants. The overall study: Each vaccinee took Ad26.COV2.S intramuscularly, once or twice 56 days apart.

Profiling relied on immunoSEQ multiplex PCR, and the TCRdb table lists in-frame clones only, not all of them. The table records around 500,000 clones, 80% to 90% of them present only once. Treatment given: some 19 received Ad26.COV2.S at low or high dose, single or two shots; roughly 5 received placebo; per-sample allocation not given. Specimen acquisition occurred on day 63 following the initial vaccine or placebo injection. Expression of Wuhan-strain SARS-CoV-2 spike came from the Ad26 vector that formed the vaccine. This CDR3 spans 15 amino acids. From germline, CDR1 is WSHSY and CDR2 SAAADI. V dropped 2 bases and J dropped 3 bases, with 14 bases sitting between them.

Sequenced material: peripheral blood, taken in a trial of Ad26.COV2.S vaccine versus placebo. J is TRBJ2-7 and V is TRBV10-2; D could derive from TRBD1 or TRBD2 (5 bases each). The sequence came from a person between 18 and 59 years old who received the Ad26.COV2.S COVID-19 vaccine or a placebo. The CDR3 sequence is CASSEVGEWVYEQYF. The DNA for the CDR3 is TGCGCCAGCAGTGAGGTGGGGGAATGGGTCTACGAGCAGTACTTC.